The clone carrying this TCR beta chain showed up just a few times. What it recognizes is unknown. The length of the CDR3 is 17 residues. Germline V gives CDR1 SNHLY, CDR2 FYNNEI. For the second PCR, which ran for about 6 to 11 cycles, a sample-barcoded 5' primer and a J-beta primer mix were used. TCRdb re-derived calls from the 5' RACE reads in MiXCR, one entry per CDR3 protein. The sample includes over 600,000 distinct CDR3 sequences, around 41% of them seen just once. This sample stems from a study of blood T cells in healthy people across ages. Study-wide results and caveats: In long-lived donors, naive CD4+ cell counts and diversity exceeded those of aged donors.

The chain links TRBV2 to TRBJ2-1; TRBD1 matches at 7 bases. TRBJ2-7 explains the end of the DNA better; the J call may be wrong. Sample: blood. The receptor was derived from a man older than 75 in good health. CDR3 residues: CASGATGTVPSYNEQYF. The CDR3, as DNA: TGTGCCAGCGGGGCTACCGGGACAGTCCCCTCCTACAATGAGCAGTACTTC.